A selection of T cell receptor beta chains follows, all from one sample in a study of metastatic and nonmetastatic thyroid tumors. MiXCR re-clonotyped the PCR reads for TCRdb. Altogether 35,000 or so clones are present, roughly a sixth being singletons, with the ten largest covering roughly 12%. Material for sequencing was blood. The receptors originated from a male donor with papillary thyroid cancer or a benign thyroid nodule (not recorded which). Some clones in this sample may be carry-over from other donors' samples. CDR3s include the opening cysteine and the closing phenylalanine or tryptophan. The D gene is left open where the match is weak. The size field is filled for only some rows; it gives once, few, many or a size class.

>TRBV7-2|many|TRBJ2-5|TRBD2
TGTGCCAGCAGCTTAGGGGCGGGGGGGCTTTCGGAGACCCAGTACTTC
CASSLGAGGLSETQYF
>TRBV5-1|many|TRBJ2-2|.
TGCGCCAGCAGCTCCCTGACCAGATTTACCGGGGAGCTGTTTTTT
CASSSLTRFTGELFF
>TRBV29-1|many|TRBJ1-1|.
TGCAGCGTTGACAGGGGTGGCACTGAAGCTTTCTTT
CSVDRGGTEAFF
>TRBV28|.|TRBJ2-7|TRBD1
TGTGCCAGCAGTTTATCCCGGGACAGGGAAATCATCTACTACGAGCAGTACTTC
CASSLSRDREIIYYEQYF
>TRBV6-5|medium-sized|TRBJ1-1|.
TGTGCCAGCAGTTACGGAAGTAGGGACCTCTTGAACACTGAAGCTTTCTTT
CASSYGSRDLLNTEAFF
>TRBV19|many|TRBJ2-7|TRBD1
TGTGCCAGTAGTATGGGGACAGGGGACTACGAGCAGTACTTC
CASSMGTGDYEQYF
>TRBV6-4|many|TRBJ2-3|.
TGTGCCAGCAGTGACTCGGACACAGATACGCAGTATTTT
CASSDSDTDTQYF
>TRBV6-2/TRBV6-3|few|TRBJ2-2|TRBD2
TGTGCCAGCAGTTACCGGACTAGCGGGACCGGGGAGCTGTTTTTT
CASSYRTSGTGELFF
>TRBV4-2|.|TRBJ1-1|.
TGTGCCAGCAGCCTGATTGGGGCCGGCAGGGGACGAGGGAACACTGAAGCTTTCTTT
CASSLIGAGRGRGNTEAFF
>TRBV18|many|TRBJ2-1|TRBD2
TGTGCCAGCTCACCACAACCCAGCGGGAGAGGGTACAATGAGCAGTTCTTC
CASSPQPSGRGYNEQFF
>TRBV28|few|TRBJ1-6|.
TGTGCCAGCAGTTTACGGTCAAGCTCCTATAATTCACCCCTCCACTTT
CASSLRSSSYNSPLHF
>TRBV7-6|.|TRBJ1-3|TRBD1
TGTGCCAGCAGGCCCGGGACAGGTTCTGGAAACAGCTTATATTTT
CASRPGTGSGNSLYF
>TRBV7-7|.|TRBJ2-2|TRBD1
TGTGCTAGCAGCTTACAAGGACAGGGGGGTCACACCGGGGAGCTGTTTTTT
CASSLQGQGGHTGELFF
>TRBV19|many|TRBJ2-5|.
TGTGCCAGTAGTATTGACAGTCAAGAGACCCAGTACTTC
CASSIDSQETQYF
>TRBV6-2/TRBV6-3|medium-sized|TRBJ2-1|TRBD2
TGTGCCAGCACCCGAAACAGACTAGCGAAGAATGAGCAGTTCTTC
CASTRNRLAKNEQFF
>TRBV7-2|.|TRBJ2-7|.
TGTGCCAGCAGCCCGCGGAGTAGGTACGAGCAGTACTTC
CASSPRSRYEQYF
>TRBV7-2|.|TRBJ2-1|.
TGTGCCAGCAGCTTAGCCCCCCCGACACCCGATGAGCAGTTCTTC
CASSLAPPTPDEQFF
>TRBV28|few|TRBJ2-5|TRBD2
TGTGCCAGCAGTCTAGCGGGAATGGAAGAGACCCAGTACTTC
CASSLAGMEETQYF
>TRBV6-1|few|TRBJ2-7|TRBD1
TGTGCCAGCAGTGAGCAACAGGGGATCATCTACGAGCAGTACTTC
CASSEQQGIIYEQYF
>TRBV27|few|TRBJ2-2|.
TGTGCCAGCAGTCCCTGGACAGACGGGGAGCTGTTTTTT
CASSPWTDGELFF
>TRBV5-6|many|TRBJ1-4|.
TGTGCCAGCAGCTTGGGATCCGCGGGACCCAGAAATGAAAAACTGTTTTTT
CASSLGSAGPRNEKLFF
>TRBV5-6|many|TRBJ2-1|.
TGTGCCAGCAGCTTGTTGTGGGAGGACTACAATGAGCAGTTCTTC
CASSLLWEDYNEQFF
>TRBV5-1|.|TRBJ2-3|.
TGCTCCAGCAGTAGACGGGAAAGCACATATACGCAGTATTTT
CSSSRRESTYTQYF
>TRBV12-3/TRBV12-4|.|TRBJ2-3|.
TGTGCCAGCAGTTTACTCTCTCATTTCCCAGATACGCAGTATTTT
CASSLLSHFPDTQYF
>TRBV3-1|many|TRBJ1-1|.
TGTGCCAGCAGCCCCACCGACACTTTTGGGACTGAAGCTTTCTTT
CASSPTDTFGTEAFF
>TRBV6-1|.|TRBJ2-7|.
TGTGCCAGCAGTGAAATATACGAGCAGTACTTC
CASSEIYEQYF
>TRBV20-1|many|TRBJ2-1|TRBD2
TGCAGTGCCCGCCGGGACGGCGGGGGTCTGTACAATGAGCAGTTCTTC
CSARRDGGGLYNEQFF
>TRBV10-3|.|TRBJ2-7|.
TGTGCCATCAGTGAAGCGCTAGTATCCTACGAGCAGTACTTC
CAISEALVSYEQYF
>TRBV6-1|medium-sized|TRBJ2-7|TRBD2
TGTGCCAGCAGTTCCACCTTGGGGGGGGACCTCTACGAGCAGTACTTC
CASSSTLGGDLYEQYF
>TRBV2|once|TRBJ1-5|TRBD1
TGTGCCAGCAGTACCGACAGGGGGCGTTCTGAGGATCAGCCCCAGCATTTT
CASSTDRGRSEDQPQHF
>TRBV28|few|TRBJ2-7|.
TGTGCCGGCACCTACAGTTACGAGCAGTACTTC
CAGTYSYEQYF
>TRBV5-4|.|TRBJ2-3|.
TGTGCCAACAGCTTGTGGCAGGCCGGCACAGATACGCAGTATTTT
CANSLWQAGTDTQYF
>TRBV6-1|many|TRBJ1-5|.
TGTGCCAGCAGCGACCGGGGACGCAATCAGCCCCAGCATTTT
CASSDRGRNQPQHF
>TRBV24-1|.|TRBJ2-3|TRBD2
TGTGCCACCAGTGATTTCCGACTAGCGGGAGGGCCAGATACGCAGTATTTT
CATSDFRLAGGPDTQYF
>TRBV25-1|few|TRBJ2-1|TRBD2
TGTGCCAGCAGTCGTGGGGTGTCTCTAGCGGGGGGAGTATTTATCCATGAGCAGTTCTTC
CASSRGVSLAGGVFIHEQFF
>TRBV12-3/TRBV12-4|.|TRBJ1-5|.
TGTGCCAGCAGTTCAGACACCCGTAATCAGCCCCAGCATTTT
CASSSDTRNQPQHF
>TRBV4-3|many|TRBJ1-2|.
TGCGCCAGCAGCCAAGTCCCACCCTCTAACTATGGCTACACCTTC
CASSQVPPSNYGYTF
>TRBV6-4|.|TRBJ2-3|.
TGTGCCAGCAGTGACTCTGAGGGGAGCACAGATACGCGGTATTTT
CASSDSEGSTDTRYF
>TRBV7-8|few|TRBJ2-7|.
TGTGCCAGCATCTTCGACCTCTACGATCAGTACTTC
CASIFDLYDQYF
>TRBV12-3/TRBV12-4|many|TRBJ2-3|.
TGTGCCAGCAGTTTGGGAACAGATACGCAGTATTTT
CASSLGTDTQYF
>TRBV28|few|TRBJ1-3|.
TGTGCCAGCAGTTTATCCGGCAGGGCCAACACCATATATTTT
CASSLSGRANTIYF
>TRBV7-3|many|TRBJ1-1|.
TGTGCCAGCAGCCTGGGATCGGCGGGCGCTGAAGCTTTCTTT
CASSLGSAGAEAFF
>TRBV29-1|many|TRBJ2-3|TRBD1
TGCAGCGTTGTAGGGACAGGGAAAAGGGGGGATACGCAGTATTTT
CSVVGTGKRGDTQYF
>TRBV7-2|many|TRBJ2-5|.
TGTGCCAGCAGCCCCAAAGAGACCCAGTACTTC
CASSPKETQYF
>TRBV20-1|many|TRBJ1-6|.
TGCAGTGCTAGAGACCGGACGGGCAATTCACCCCTCCACTTT
CSARDRTGNSPLHF
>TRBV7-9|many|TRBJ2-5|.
TGTGCCAGCAGCCCCGAGTGGGGGACCCAGTACTTC
CASSPEWGTQYF